This record concerns one T cell receptor (beta chain) sequence. Genomic DNA from unsorted samples was obtained from approximately 96 million PBMCs (per sample). Measured with immunoSEQ multiplex PCR; TCRdb has only the in-frame clones, and not every one. The data show approximately 500,000 clones, with 81% seen just once and about 13% held by the top ten. The sample comes from a study of shared clonotypes between healthy human individuals. Germline loops: CDR1 GTSNPN, CDR2 SVGIG (reference sequence). The CDR3 runs to 13 residues. Between the trimmed V and J ends, which lost 6 bases and 5 bases, there was a span of 16 bases.

Source material: PBMCs. The rearrangement joins TRBV30 to TRBJ1-1; D unclear. The sequence came from a woman between 40 and 50 years old in good health. Some clones in this sample may be carry-over from other donors' samples. The CDR3 loop is CACLGFRRTEAFF. For the CDR3, the DNA is TGTGCCTGCCTCGGATTTAGACGGACTGAAGCTTTCTTT.